This T cell receptor beta chain was sequenced in a study of T cell responses to AZD1222 COVID-19 vaccine listed by TCRdb under 2021. Background on the whole study: TCR sequencing covered roughly 230 trial participants: 200 to 210 given two doses of AZD1222 and about 26 given two doses of MenACWY control vaccine. Trial participants were enrolled into age subgroups of 18-55, 56-69 and 70-plus years, which contained 148, 28 and 57 TCR-sequenced participants, respectively. Broader findings and caveats from the paper: Participants were mostly white British and included more females than males, and it was suggested by the authors that clonal diversity may have been underestimated. Reportedly, close to half of the unique spike-specific TCRs recognized epitopes lying outside the regions that are mutated in the B.1.351 and B.1.1.7 variants. In the small 56-69-year group, the increase in depth fell short of significance, most likely because of low power. Only a handful of AZD1222 recipients were SARS-CoV-2 seropositive at baseline, limiting conclusions about previously exposed vaccinees. The vaccine-associated CD4 TCRs covered the entire spike protein, and the dominant responses fell in regions 160-218 and 743-854. Because no day 14 peak-response samples were available, the repertoires could be characterized only after the peak T cell response. Spike-specific TCR breadth and depth rose significantly after two AZD1222 doses compared with day 0 and with MenACWY recipients.

V has 6 bases trimmed and J has 7 bases trimmed; junction bases matching no gene number 8. From the germline V gene, CDR1 is MNHEY and CDR2 is SVGAGI. The CDR3 numbers 14 residues from cysteine through phenylalanine. Of all the DNA, just the CDR3 is kept, 42 bases in frame from base 1. The time point label, read with the paper, signifies: about 28 days (+/-7) after the second vaccine dose. AZD1222 recipients whose second dose came at about 4 weeks and those whose second dose came at about 12 weeks were combined into one group, since spike-specific TCR depth and breadth did not differ between the two schedules. Vaccinee samples came from UK trials COV001 and COV002, including a single-blind randomized controlled phase 2/3 trial of AZD1222 (ChAdOx1 nCoV-19) in healthy adults. Trial participant PBMC samples were collected at day 0 and day 28 after the second dose for TCRbeta chain sequencing. As concerns this clone: This clone's antigen is unknown. No clone much larger than this one lies a single base away; base qualities are absent.

The CDR3 regions of human TCRbeta chains were analyzed by immunosequencing. The authors' pipeline ran thus. TCRs in the repertoires were compared against a reference library of SARS-CoV-2-specific TCRs that had been generated with the MIRA antigen-specificity platform. Breadth was defined as the fraction of unique TCRs that were SARS-CoV-2-associated, and depth was defined as the fraction of total T cells that were SARS-CoV-2-associated. Using the MIRA data, each spike-specific TCR was assigned both to the spike region to which the TCR was reactive and to a CD4 or CD8 class. Log10-transformed breadth and depth values were compared by one-way ANOVA with Sidak's multiple comparisons tests. TCRdb took this table from immuneACCESS and kept in-frame rearrangements with V and J called. Such tables lack part of the clones; where checked against another copy, unresolved V genes explain under half of the gap, and the rest is unexplained. That table is the source of V, J and clone size, and D and trimming were worked out from the DNA. Within this sample are fewer than 150,000 clones, with approximately 87% of them counted one time only. The ten largest clones represent 1.5% to 2% of the sample.

This specimen consisted of peripheral blood, obtained 28 days after the second AZD1222 dose. This chain is built from TRBV6-5 and TRBJ1-3; TRBD1 aligns with 8 central bases. The clonotype comes from an adult who received the AZD1222 COVID-19 vaccine. CDR3 reads: CASSNRQGINTIYF. The sequenced DNA: TGTGCCAGCAGCAATAGACAGGGGATCAACACCATATATTTT.